The clone carrying this T cell receptor beta chain appeared once. Study processing details: Amplification from reference gene primers served as the basis for estimated nucleated cell counts. The table came from immunoSEQ multiplex PCR; TCRdb's copy has only in-frame clones and leaves some out. Clone size and V and J calls were adopted from that table, with D and trimming inferred from the DNA. The table shows some 95,000 clones, with about 90% occurring only once. This sample was taken from a study of blood T cell repertoires in COVID-19. About the study: Acute and convalescent COVID-19 samples came from the United States, Italy and Spain. From T cells, B-cell-depleted T cells, or PBMCs came the material, which was cDNA or gDNA.

J lost 4 bases, V lost 11 bases, and 7 bases had no gene match. Germline V gives CDR1 SNHLY, CDR2 FYNNEI. The CDR3 totals 14 residues. Sequenced sample: peripheral blood. The chain links TRBV2 to TRBJ2-2; TRBD1 matches at 10 bases. The TCR originated in a human donor with active COVID-19. The donor label of this sample is uncertain. The CDR3, as DNA: TGTGCCTCCCGGGACAGGGGTTTCACCGGGGAGCTGTTTTTT. Translated: CASRDRGFTGELFF.